This TCR beta chain comes out of a study of shared clonotypes between healthy human individuals. General observations from the study: A handful of donors held around 5% of naive CD4 clonotypes in common. Non-shared clonotypes showed lower generation probabilities than clonotypes common to all four donors.

In the case of this clone: Its target is not known.

An assay was performed, and its level was deep. This table comes from immunoSEQ multiplex PCR, and its TCRdb copy is limited to in-frame clones, with some not included. The sample yields about 820,000 clones, over 90% seen once. Naive CD8 cells comprised CD45RO-negative, CCR7-positively selected cells, excluding terminally differentiated effector memory CD45RA+ cells. Donors had no recently reported acute infections or vaccinations and were HIV-negative. V lost 3 bases and J 7 bases, leaving 16 bases between the germline ends. The germline V gene encodes CDR1 LGHNA and CDR2 YSLEER. The CDR3 consists of 15 residues.

The chain has TRBV4-3 and TRBJ2-1; tentative D call: TRBD1 (7 bases). Sequencing input: naive CD8+ T cells sorted from blood. The TCR was taken from a young man in good health. CDR3 region: CASSQGSGGRNEQFF. The CDR3 DNA reads TGCGCCAGCAGCCAGGGGTCAGGGGGGAGGAATGAGCAGTTCTTC.